These T cell receptor beta chains were read from a single sample in a study of OX40 agonist ivuxolimab in advanced cancers. Assay used: immunoSEQ multiplex PCR; TCRdb lists only in-frame clones, some missing. The data hold some 70,000 clones, with about 87% observed a single time. This specimen consisted of CD4+ or CD8+ T cells sorted from blood, obtained in a trial of the OX40 agonist ivuxolimab. The receptor set was obtained from an adult with an advanced solid tumor such as melanoma, head and neck, liver or kidney cancer. Each CDR3 is given with its conserved first and last residue. The order of the fields is J gene, V gene, clone size, D gene, CDR3 protein, CDR3 DNA. D genes are given only for firm matches. A clone size is listed for some rows: how often the clone was seen (once, few, many), or a class if it is expanded.

TRBJ2-6 TRBV5-1 NA NA CASTDSGANVLTF TGCGCCAGCACAGATTCTGGGGCCAACGTCCTGACTTTC
TRBJ2-3 TRBV27 NA NA CASARAGLTDTQYF TGTGCCAGCGCACGCGCGGGACTCACAGATACGCAGTATTTT
TRBJ2-3 TRBV5-1 NA NA CASKRDRTDTQYF TGCGCCAGCAAAAGGGACCGCACAGATACGCAGTATTTT
TRBJ2-7 TRBV6-5 NA NA CASSLEWGRGYEQYF TGTGCCAGCAGCCTAGAATGGGGCCGCGGGTACGAGCAGTACTTC
TRBJ1-6 TRBV25-1 NA NA CASSERGTYNSPLHF TGTGCCAGCAGTGAACGTGGGACATATAATTCACCCCTCCACTTT
TRBJ1-4 TRBV4-2 NA NA CASSQDTGDNEKLFF TGTGCCAGCAGCCAAGACACAGGAGATAATGAAAAACTGTTTTTT
TRBJ2-1 TRBV28 NA TRBD2 CASRTGGGEQFF TGTGCCAGCAGAACCGGGGGGGGTGAGCAGTTCTTC
TRBJ2-5 TRBV7-3 NA NA CASSFEGWGTQYF TGTGCCAGCAGCTTTGAGGGGTGGGGGACCCAGTACTTC
TRBJ1-5 TRBV6-4 NA NA CASSVTLGAPSNQPQHF TGTGCCAGCAGTGTAACGCTAGGGGCCCCAAGCAATCAGCCCCAGCATTTT
TRBJ1-4 TRBV4-2 NA NA CASSQDRANEKLFF TGTGCCAGCAGCCAAGATCGGGCTAATGAAAAACTGTTTTTT
TRBJ1-1 TRBV29-1 NA TRBD1 CSASTGMYTEAFF TGCAGCGCTTCGACAGGGATGTACACTGAAGCTTTCTTT
TRBJ2-7 TRBV11-3 NA NA CASSRFAGTDYEQYF TGTGCCAGCAGCCGATTTGCAGGGACGGACTACGAGCAGTACTTC
TRBJ2-7 TRBV11-3 NA TRBD1 CASSSGDRPYEQYF TGTGCCAGCAGCTCAGGGGACAGACCCTACGAGCAGTACTTC
TRBJ2-7 TRBV4-1 NA NA CASSQAATGASYEQYF TGCGCCAGCAGCCAAGCAGCGACGGGAGCCTCCTACGAGCAGTACTTC
TRBJ2-2 TRBV6-1 NA NA CASSEGPGIPGELFF TGTGCCAGCAGTGAAGGACCAGGGATACCCGGGGAGCTGTTTTTT
TRBJ2-7 TRBV29-1 NA TRBD2 CSVSTSGDEQYF TGCAGCGTTAGTACTAGCGGGGACGAGCAGTACTTC
TRBJ2-5 TRBV4-1 NA TRBD1 CASSQVIVSKGDRGRTQYF TGCGCCAGCAGCCAAGTCATTGTCTCGAAGGGGGACAGGGGACGGACCCAGTACTTC
TRBJ2-1 TRBV11-3 NA NA CASSLENLEGNEQFF TGTGCCAGCAGCTTAGAAAACCTCGAAGGAAATGAGCAGTTCTTC
TRBJ2-1 TRBV7-2 NA NA CASTPGGQSYNEQFF TGTGCCAGCACCCCCGGGGGACAGAGCTACAATGAGCAGTTCTTC
TRBJ2-3 TRBV18 NA NA CASSPRDASSTDTQYF TGTGCCAGCTCACCCCGGGACGCATCTAGCACAGATACGCAGTATTTT
TRBJ2-7 TRBV6-5 medium-sized TRBD1 CASSTGQEPLDF TGTGCCAGCAGTACAGGACAGGAGCCGTTGGACTTC
TRBJ1-5 TRBV25-1 NA TRBD1 CASRGQGRNQPQHF TGTGCCAGCAGAGGACAGGGACGCAATCAGCCCCAGCATTTT
TRBJ2-1 TRBV19 NA TRBD2 CASSPTSGGAREQFF TGTGCCAGTAGTCCCACTAGCGGGGGGGCCCGAGAGCAGTTCTTC
TRBJ1-6 TRBV27 NA NA CASSFANNSPLHF TGTGCCAGCAGTTTCGCAAATAATTCACCCCTCCACTTT
TRBJ2-7 TRBV6-6 once TRBD1 CASSFPGTGKNEQYF TGTGCCAGCAGTTTCCCCGGGACAGGGAAGAACGAGCAGTACTTC
TRBJ1-1 TRBV18 NA NA CASLRQMNTEAFF TGTGCCAGCTTACGCCAGATGAACACTGAAGCTTTCTTT
TRBJ2-7 TRBV5-4 NA NA CASSLAGADYEQYF TGTGCCAGCAGCTTAGCAGGGGCGGACTACGAGCAGTACTTC
TRBJ2-3 TRBV28 NA NA CASSFSDGLTDTQYF TGTGCCAGCAGTTTTTCGGACGGACTCACAGATACGCAGTATTTT
TRBJ1-6 TRBV28 NA TRBD1 CASSWGTGNSPLHF TGTGCCAGCAGTTGGGGGACAGGTAATTCACCCCTCCACTTT
TRBJ1-4 TRBV20-1 NA NA CSASENEKLFF TGCAGTGCTAGTGAAAATGAAAAACTGTTTTTT
TRBJ2-2 TRBV11-2 NA NA CASSLDTSPRAGELFF TGTGCCAGCAGCTTGGACACTAGCCCCCGGGCCGGGGAGCTGTTTTTT
TRBJ2-1 TRBV10-2 NA TRBD2 CASSDPGAGGVNEQFF TGCGCCAGCAGTGACCCAGGAGCGGGAGGGGTGAATGAGCAGTTCTTC
TRBJ1-2 TRBV18 NA NA CASSPTGQANYGYTF TGTGCCAGCTCACCAACGGGACAAGCTAACTATGGCTACACCTTC
TRBJ1-1 TRBV5-4 once NA CASRFPYKELEAFF TGTGCCAGCAGGTTTCCGTACAAAGAACTTGAAGCTTTCTTT
TRBJ1-6 TRBV5-1 NA NA CASSFDPAGASSPLHF TGCGCCAGCAGCTTCGACCCTGCGGGGGCAAGTTCACCCCTCCACTTT
TRBJ1-2 TRBV4-1 NA NA CASSQGDYGYTF TGCGCCAGCAGCCAGGGGGACTATGGCTACACCTTC
TRBJ1-2 TRBV7-2 NA NA CASSLQGPPPYGYTF TGTGCCAGCAGCTTACAGGGTCCCCCTCCCTATGGCTACACCTTC
TRBJ1-3 TRBV7-2 NA TRBD1 CASSLVQGAVDRNTIYF TGTGCCAGCAGCTTAGTTCAGGGGGCGGTTGACCGAAACACCATATATTTT
TRBJ1-2 TRBV6-4 few NA CASSRDRYGYTF TGTGCCAGCAGCCGGGACCGCTATGGCTACACCTTC
TRBJ1-2 TRBV2 NA TRBD1 CASSQGQGTGYGYTF TGTGCCAGCAGTCAGGGACAGGGGACGGGCTATGGCTACACCTTC
TRBJ2-3 TRBV7-2 NA NA CASRVGVVPDTQYF TGTGCCAGCAGGGTTGGAGTGGTGCCAGATACGCAGTATTTT
TRBJ1-1 TRBV5-6 NA NA CASSWGGQAFF TGTGCCAGCAGCTGGGGGGGCCAAGCTTTCTTT
TRBJ2-1 TRBV5-1 NA NA CASSLEGTVSYNEQFF TGCGCCAGCAGTCTTGAAGGGACTGTGTCCTACAATGAGCAGTTCTTC
TRBJ2-7 TRBV6-6 NA TRBD2 CASRLAGGREQYF TGTGCCAGCAGGTTAGCGGGGGGGCGTGAGCAGTACTTC
TRBJ1-5 TRBV11-2 few NA CASSSGLNQPQHF TGTGCCAGCAGCTCGGGTCTTAATCAGCCCCAGCATTTT
TRBJ2-3 TRBV27 NA NA CASSWGSPLSTDTQYF TGTGCCAGCAGTTGGGGGAGTCCTCTGAGCACAGATACGCAGTATTTT
TRBJ2-4 TRBV28 NA NA CASSLRGLGRSKNIQYF TGTGCCAGCAGTTTAAGGGGGTTGGGGAGGTCCAAAAACATTCAGTACTTC
TRBJ1-1 TRBV28 NA NA CASSPPTDMNTEAFF TGTGCCAGCAGTCCTCCGACAGACATGAACACTGAAGCTTTCTTT
TRBJ1-1 TRBV2 NA NA CASRGATNTEAFF TGTGCCAGCAGAGGAGCTACTAACACTGAAGCTTTCTTT
TRBJ1-1 TRBV11-3 NA NA CASSRQENTEAFF TGTGCCAGCAGCCGACAGGAGAACACTGAAGCTTTCTTT
TRBJ2-6 TRBV5-4 NA NA CASSNPGSGANVLTF TGTGCCAGCAGCAATCCGGGGTCTGGGGCCAACGTCCTGACTTTC
TRBJ2-1 TRBV18 once NA CASSPLLANNEQFF TGTGCCAGCTCACCTTTACTAGCCAACAATGAGCAGTTCTTC